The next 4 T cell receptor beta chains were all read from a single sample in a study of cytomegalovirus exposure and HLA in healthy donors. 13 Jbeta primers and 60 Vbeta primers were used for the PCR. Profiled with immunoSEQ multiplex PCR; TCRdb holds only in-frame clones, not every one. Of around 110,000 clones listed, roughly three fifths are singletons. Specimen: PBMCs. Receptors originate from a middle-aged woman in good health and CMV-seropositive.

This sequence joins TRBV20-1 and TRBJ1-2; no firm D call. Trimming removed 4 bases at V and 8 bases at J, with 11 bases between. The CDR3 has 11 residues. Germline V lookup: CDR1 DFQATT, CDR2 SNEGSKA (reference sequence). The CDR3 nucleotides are TGCAGTGCTACCCGGTCACCGGGCTACACCTTC. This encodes CSATRSPGYTF.

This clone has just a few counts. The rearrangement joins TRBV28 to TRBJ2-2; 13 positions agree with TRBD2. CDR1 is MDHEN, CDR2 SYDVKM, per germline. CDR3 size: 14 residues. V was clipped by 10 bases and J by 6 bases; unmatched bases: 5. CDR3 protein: CATGLAGAPGELFF. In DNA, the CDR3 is TGTGCCACCGGACTAGCGGGAGCTCCCGGGGAGCTGTTTTTT.

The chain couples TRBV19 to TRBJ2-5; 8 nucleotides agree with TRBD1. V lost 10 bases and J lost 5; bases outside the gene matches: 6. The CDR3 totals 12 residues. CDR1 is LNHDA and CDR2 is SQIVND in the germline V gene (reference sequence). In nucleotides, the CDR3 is TGTGCCACCTCCAGGGGGCCGGAGACCCAGTACTTC. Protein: CATSRGPETQYF.

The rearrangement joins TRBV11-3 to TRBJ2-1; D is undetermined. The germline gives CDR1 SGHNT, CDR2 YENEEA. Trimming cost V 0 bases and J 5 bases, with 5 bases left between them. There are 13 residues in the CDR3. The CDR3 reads CASSLELDNEQFF. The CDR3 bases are TGTGCCAGCAGCTTAGAACTGGACAATGAGCAGTTCTTC.